This T cell receptor (beta chain) came from a study of blood T cell repertoires in COVID-19. Study overall: Both acute and convalescent COVID-19 samples were obtained from the United States, Italy and Spain. PBMCs, B-cell-depleted T cells, or T cells provided the cDNA or gDNA that made up the material.

The CDR3 is 12 amino acids. Germline values: CDR1 SGHRS, CDR2 YFSETQ. Trimming stripped 4 bases from V and 2 bases from J, with 7 bases between. Under the authors' procedure: Amplification from reference gene primers served as the basis for estimated nucleated cell counts. Assay used: immunoSEQ multiplex PCR; TCRdb lists only in-frame clones, some missing. V, J and clone size derive from that table, while D and trimming were established from the DNA sequence. The table lists under 150,000 clones, roughly 88% of them singletons, with approximately 8% in the top ten. The origin of this receptor is an older woman with COVID-19, enrolled during active disease. Sequencing was done on a sample of peripheral blood. This sequence joins TRBV5-1 and TRBJ2-7, with no clear D. The CDR3 sequence: CASSGTPYEQYF. As DNA, the CDR3 is TGCGCCAGCAGCGGCACCCCCTACGAGCAGTACTTC.